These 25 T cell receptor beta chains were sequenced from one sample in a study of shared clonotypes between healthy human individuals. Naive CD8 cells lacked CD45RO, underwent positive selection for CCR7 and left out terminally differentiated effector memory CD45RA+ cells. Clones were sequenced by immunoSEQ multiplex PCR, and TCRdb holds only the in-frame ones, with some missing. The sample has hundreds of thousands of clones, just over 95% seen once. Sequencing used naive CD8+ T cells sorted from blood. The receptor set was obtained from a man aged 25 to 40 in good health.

CDR3 amino acids: CASSSLGGTGELFF. In nucleotides, the CDR3 is TGTGCCAGCAGTTCCCTGGGCGGCACCGGGGAGCTGTTTTTT. The gene calls are TRBV27 and TRBJ2-2, with unresolved D. Trimming took off 4 bases at V and 4 bases at J, with 10 bases between the two ends. This CDR3 contains 14 residues. CDR1 MNHEY and CDR2 SMNVEV come from the germline V gene (reference sequence).

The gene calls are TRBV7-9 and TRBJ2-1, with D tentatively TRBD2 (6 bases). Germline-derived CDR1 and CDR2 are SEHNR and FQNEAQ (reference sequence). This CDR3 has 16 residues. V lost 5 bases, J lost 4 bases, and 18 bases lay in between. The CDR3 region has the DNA TGTGCCAGCAGCCTCCTAATTGGCGGGGAGTACAATGAGCAGTTCTTC. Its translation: CASSLLIGGEYNEQFF.

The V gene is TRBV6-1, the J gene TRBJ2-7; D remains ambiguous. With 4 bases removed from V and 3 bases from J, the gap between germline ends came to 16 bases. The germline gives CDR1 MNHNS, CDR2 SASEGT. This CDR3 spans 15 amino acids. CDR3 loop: CASSAKETGLYEQYF. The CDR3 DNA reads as TGTGCCAGCAGTGCTAAGGAAACGGGCCTCTACGAGCAGTACTTC.

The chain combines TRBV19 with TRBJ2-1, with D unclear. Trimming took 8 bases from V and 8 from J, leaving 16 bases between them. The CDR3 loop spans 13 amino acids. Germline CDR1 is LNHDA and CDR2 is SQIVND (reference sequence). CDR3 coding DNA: TGTGCCAGTTTGGGCGGTTGGCAGGATGAGCAGTTCTTC. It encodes CASLGGWQDEQFF. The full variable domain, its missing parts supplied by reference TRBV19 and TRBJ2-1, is DGGITQSPKYLFRKEGQNVTLSCEQNLNHDAMYWYRQDPGQGLRLIYYSQIVNDFQKGDIAEGYSVSREKKESFPLTVTSAQKNPTAFYLCASLGGWQDEQFFGPGTRLTVL.

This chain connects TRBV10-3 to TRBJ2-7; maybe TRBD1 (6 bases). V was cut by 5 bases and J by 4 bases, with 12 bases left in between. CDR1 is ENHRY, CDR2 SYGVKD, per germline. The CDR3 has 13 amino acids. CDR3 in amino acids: CAISSDRSYEQYF. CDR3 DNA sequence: TGTGCCATCAGTTCCGACAGGTCGTACGAGCAGTACTTC.

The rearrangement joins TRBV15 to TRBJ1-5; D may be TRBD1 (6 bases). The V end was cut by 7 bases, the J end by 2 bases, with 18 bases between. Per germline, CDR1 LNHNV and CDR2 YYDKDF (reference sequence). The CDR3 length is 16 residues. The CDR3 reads CATTSLTRGGNQPQHF. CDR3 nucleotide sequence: TGTGCCACCACCTCGCTTACCAGGGGTGGCAATCAGCCCCAGCATTTT.

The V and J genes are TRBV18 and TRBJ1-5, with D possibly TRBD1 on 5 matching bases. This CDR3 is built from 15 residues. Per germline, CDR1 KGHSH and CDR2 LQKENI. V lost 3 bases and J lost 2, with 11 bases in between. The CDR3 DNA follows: TGTGCCAGCTCACCGGATGACAGTGGCAATCAGCCCCAGCATTTT. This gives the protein CASSPDDSGNQPQHF.

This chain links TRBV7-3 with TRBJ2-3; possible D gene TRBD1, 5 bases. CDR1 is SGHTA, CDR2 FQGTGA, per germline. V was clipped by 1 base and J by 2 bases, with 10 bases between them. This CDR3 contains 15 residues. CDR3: CASSLSPGNTDTQYF. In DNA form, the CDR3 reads TGTGCCAGCAGCTTAAGTCCAGGGAACACAGATACGCAGTATTTT.

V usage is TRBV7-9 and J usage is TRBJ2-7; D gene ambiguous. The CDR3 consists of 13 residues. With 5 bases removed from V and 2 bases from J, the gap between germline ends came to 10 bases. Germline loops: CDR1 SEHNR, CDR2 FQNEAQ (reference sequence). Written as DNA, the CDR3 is TGTGCCAGCAGCCATCCTAGTACCTACGAGCAGTACTTC. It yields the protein CASSHPSTYEQYF.

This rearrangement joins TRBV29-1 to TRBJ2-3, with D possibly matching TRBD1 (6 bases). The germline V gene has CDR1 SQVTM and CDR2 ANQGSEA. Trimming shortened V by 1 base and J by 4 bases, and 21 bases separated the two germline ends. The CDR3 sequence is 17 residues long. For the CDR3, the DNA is TGCAGCGTTGAAGGGGCGGGCAGGGGCAGAAGGGCAGATACGCAGTATTTT. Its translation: CSVEGAGRGRRADTQYF.

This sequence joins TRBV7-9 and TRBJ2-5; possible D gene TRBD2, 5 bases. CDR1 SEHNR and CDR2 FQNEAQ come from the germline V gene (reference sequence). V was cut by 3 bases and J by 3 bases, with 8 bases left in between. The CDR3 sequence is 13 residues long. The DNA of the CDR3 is TGTGCCAGCAGCTTCGAGGGAGAAGAGACCCAGTACTTC. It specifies CASSFEGEETQYF.

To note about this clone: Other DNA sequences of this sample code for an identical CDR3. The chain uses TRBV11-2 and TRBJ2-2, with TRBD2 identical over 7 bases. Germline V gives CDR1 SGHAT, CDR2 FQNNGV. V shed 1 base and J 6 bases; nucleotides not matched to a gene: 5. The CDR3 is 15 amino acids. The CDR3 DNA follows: TGTGCCAGCAGCTTAGGGCGGGAGATCGCCGGGGAGCTGTTTTTT. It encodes CASSLGREIAGELFF.

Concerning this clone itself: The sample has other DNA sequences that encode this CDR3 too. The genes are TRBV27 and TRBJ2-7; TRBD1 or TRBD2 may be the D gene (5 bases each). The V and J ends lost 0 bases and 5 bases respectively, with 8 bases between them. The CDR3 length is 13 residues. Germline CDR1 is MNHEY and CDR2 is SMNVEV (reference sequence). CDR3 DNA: TGTGCCAGCAGTTTATCTGGGGGTAACGAGCAGTACTTC. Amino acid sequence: CASSLSGGNEQYF.

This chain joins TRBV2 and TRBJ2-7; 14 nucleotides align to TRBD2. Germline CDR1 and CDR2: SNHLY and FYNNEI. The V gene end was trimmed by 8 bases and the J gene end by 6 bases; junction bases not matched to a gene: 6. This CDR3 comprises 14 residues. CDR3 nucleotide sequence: TGTGCCAGCGGGGGACTAGCGGGAGCCAGCGAGCAGTACTTC. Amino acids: CASGGLAGASEQYF.

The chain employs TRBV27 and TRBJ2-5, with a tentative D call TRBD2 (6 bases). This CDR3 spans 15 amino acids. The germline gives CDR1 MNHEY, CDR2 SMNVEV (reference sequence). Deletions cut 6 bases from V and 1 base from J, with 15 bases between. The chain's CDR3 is CASRALSGTQETQYF. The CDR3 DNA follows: TGTGCCAGCAGGGCGCTTAGCGGTACCCAAGAGACCCAGTACTTC.

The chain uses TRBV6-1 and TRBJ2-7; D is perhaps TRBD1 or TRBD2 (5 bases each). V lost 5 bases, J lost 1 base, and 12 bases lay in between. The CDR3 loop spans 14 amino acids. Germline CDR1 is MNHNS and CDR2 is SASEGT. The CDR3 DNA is TGTGCCAGCAGTCCGGGACCCCATTCCTACGAGCAGTACTTC. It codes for CASSPGPHSYEQYF.

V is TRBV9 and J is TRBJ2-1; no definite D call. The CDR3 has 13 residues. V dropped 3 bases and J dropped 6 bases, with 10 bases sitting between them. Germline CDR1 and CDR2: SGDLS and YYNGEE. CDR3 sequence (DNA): TGTGCCAGCAGCGACATTTTTAGCAATGAGCAGTTCTTC. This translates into CASSDIFSNEQFF.

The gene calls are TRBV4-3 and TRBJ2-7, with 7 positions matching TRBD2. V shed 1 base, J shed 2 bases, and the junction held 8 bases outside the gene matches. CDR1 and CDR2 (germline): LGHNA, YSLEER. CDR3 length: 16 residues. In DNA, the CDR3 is TGCGCCAGCAGCCAAGGTATGGCGGGAGTCGCCTACGAGCAGTACTTC. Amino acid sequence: CASSQGMAGVAYEQYF.

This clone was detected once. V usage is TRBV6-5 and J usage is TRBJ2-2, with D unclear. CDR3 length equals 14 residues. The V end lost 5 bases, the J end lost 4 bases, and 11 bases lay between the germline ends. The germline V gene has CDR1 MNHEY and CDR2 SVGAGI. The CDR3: CASSAVWGTGELFF. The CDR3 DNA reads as TGTGCCAGCAGTGCCGTGTGGGGCACCGGGGAGCTGTTTTTT.

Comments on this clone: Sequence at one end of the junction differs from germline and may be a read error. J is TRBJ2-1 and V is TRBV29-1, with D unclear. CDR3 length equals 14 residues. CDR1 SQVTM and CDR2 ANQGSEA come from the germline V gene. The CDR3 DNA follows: TGCAGCGTCGAAGACTTCAGCTCCTACAATGAGCAGTTCTTC. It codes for CSVEDFSSYNEQFF.

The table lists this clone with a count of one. CDR3 in DNA: TGTGCCAGCAAGACACAGGGGAGACACACTGAAGCTTTCTTT. Translation gives CASKTQGRHTEAFF. The rearrangement links TRBV28 to TRBJ1-1, with TRBD1 identical over 7 bases. The CDR3 is made up of 14 amino acids. The germline gives CDR1 MDHEN, CDR2 SYDVKM. V lost 7 bases to trimming and J lost 3 bases; unmatched junction nucleotides: 8.

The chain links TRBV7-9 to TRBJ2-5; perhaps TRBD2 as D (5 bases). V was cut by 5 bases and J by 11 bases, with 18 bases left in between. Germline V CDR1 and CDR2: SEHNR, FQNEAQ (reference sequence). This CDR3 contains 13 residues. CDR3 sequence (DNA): TGTGCCAGCAGCCACCCCAGCGACCCGGGGCAGTACTTC. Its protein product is CASSHPSDPGQYF.

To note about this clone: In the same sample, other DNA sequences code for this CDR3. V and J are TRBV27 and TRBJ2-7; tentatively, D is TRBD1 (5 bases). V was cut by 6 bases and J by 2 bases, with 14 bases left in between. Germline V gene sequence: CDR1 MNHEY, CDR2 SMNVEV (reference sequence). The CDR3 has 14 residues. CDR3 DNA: TGTGCCAGCAGCCTATGGGGCGGACCCTACGAGCAGTACTTC. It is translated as CASSLWGGPYEQYF.

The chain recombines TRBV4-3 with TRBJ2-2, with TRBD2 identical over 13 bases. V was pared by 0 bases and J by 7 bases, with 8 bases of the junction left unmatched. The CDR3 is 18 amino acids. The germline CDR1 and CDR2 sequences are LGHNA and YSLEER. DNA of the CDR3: TGCGCCAGCAGCCAAGATGGACTAGCGGGAGTGATAAGCGGGGAGCTGTTTTTT. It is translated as CASSQDGLAGVISGELFF.

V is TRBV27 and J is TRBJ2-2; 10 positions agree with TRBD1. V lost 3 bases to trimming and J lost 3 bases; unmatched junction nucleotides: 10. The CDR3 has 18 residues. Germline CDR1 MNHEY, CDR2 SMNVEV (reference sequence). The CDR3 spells CASSLQFVGTGDTGELFF. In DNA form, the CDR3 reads TGTGCCAGCAGTTTGCAATTTGTGGGGACAGGGGACACCGGGGAGCTGTTTTTT.